The 10 T cell receptor beta chains below were found in one sample sequenced in a study of T cell responses to AZD1222 COVID-19 vaccine. Using immunoSEQ multiplex PCR, the repertoire was profiled, and TCRdb retains in-frame clones only, with some absent. The table records some 84,000 clones, around 88% of them present only once. Source: peripheral blood, taken 28 days after the second AZD1222 dose. These receptors were collected from an adult who received the AZD1222 COVID-19 vaccine.

The chain recombines TRBV5-1 with TRBJ1-5; a possible D gene is TRBD1 (5 bases). Trimming shortened V by 2 bases and J by 4 bases, and 7 bases separated the two germline ends. CDR3 length: 13 amino acids. The germline gives CDR1 SGHRS, CDR2 YFSETQ. For the CDR3, the DNA is TGCGCCAGCAGCTTCGGGGGTAATCAGCCCCAGCATTTT. It translates to CASSFGGNQPQHF.

The V and J genes are TRBV7-9 and TRBJ2-5; 10 bases are shared with TRBD2. Unmatched junction bases numbered 2, after V lost 4 bases and J lost 3 bases. The CDR3 spans 14 residues. Looked up from germline, CDR1 is SEHNR and CDR2 is FQNEAQ (reference sequence). CDR3 region: CASSSGLAEETQYF. Here the CDR3 DNA reads TGTGCCAGCAGCTCCGGACTAGCGGAAGAGACCCAGTACTTC.

This chain links TRBV9 with TRBJ2-2; 7 bases align to TRBD2. Germline loops: CDR1 SGDLS, CDR2 YYNGEE. This CDR3 is 14 amino acids long. Trimming took 2 bases from V and 5 from J; bases not matched to a gene: 3. CDR3 protein: CASSVQGGTGELFF. CDR3 in DNA: TGTGCCAGCAGCGTGCAGGGAGGGACCGGGGAGCTGTTTTTT.

The DNA of the CDR3 is TGTGCCAGCACCTTGGGGGCCTCCACAGATACGCAGTATTTT. It specifies CASTLGASTDTQYF. The chain uses TRBV11-3 and TRBJ2-3, with D perhaps matching TRBD1 (6 bases). Trimming shortened V by 7 bases and J by 2 bases, and 13 bases separated the two germline ends. Germline V CDR1 and CDR2: SGHNT, YENEEA. There are 14 residues in the CDR3.

The chain joins TRBV10-3 to TRBJ2-5, with 8 nucleotides matching TRBD2. CDR1 is ENHRY and CDR2 is SYGVKD in the germline V gene. This CDR3 spans 16 amino acids. V lost 3 bases and J lost 5; bases outside the gene matches: 11. The chain's CDR3 is CAISDSDSPGGETQYF. The CDR3 bases are TGTGCCATCAGTGACTCTGACTCGCCGGGGGGGGAGACCCAGTACTTC.

The chain uses TRBV7-9 and TRBJ2-7; TRBD1 agrees at 7 bases. The CDR3 runs 13 residues. The junction had 4 bases not matched to a gene; V was cut back by 2 bases and J by 6 bases. Germline V gene lookup returns CDR1 SEHNR and CDR2 FQNEAQ (reference sequence). As DNA, the CDR3 is TGTGCCAGCAGCTTACGACAGGGAGTCGAGCAGTACTTC. It yields the protein CASSLRQGVEQYF. Combining the CDR3 with reference TRBV7-9 and TRBJ2-7 gives the whole variable domain DTGVSQNPRHKITKRGQNVTFRCDPISEHNRLYWYRQTLGQGPEFLTYFQNEAQLEKSRLLSDRFSAERPKGSFSTLEIQRTEQGDSAMYLCASSLRQGVEQYFGPGTRLTVT.

Note on this clone: Other DNA sequences of this sample code for an identical CDR3. The J gene is TRBJ2-7, the V gene TRBV2; the match to TRBD1 covers 9 bases. Per germline, CDR1 SNHLY and CDR2 FYNNEI. The J segment lost 4 bases and the V segment lost 6 bases, leaving 1 base of the junction unmatched. CDR3 length: 12 amino acids. The CDR3 bases are TGTGCCAGCAGGGACAGGGGATACGAGCAGTACTTC. Translated, it gives CASRDRGYEQYF.

CDR3 sequence: CASSMAGGDTEAFF. The CDR3 region has the DNA TGTGCCAGTAGTATGGCGGGGGGGGACACTGAAGCTTTCTTT. The chain uses TRBV19 and TRBJ1-1, with D tentatively TRBD1 (5 bases). CDR3 size: 14 residues. Between the trimmed V and J ends, which lost 3 bases and 3 bases, there was a span of 11 bases. Germline-derived CDR1 and CDR2 are LNHDA and SQIVND (reference sequence).

The V gene is TRBV4-1, the J gene TRBJ1-2; TRBD1 might be the D (6 bases). There are 14 residues in the CDR3. V gave up 0 bases and J gave up 7 bases, with 12 bases separating them. Germline CDR1 MGHRA, CDR2 YSYEKL. The CDR3 spells CASSQDGQGFGYTF. In nucleotides, the CDR3 is TGCGCCAGCAGCCAAGATGGGCAGGGGTTTGGCTACACCTTC.

The chain carries TRBV25-1 and TRBJ1-6; D uncertain. The V end was cut by 4 bases, the J end by 0 bases, with 7 bases between. The CDR3 totals 15 residues. Per the germline V gene, CDR1 is MGHDK and CDR2 is SYGVNS. The CDR3 nucleotides are TGTGCCAGCAGTGCTATAAGCTCCTATAATTCACCCCTCCACTTT. Translated: CASSAISSYNSPLHF. The whole variable domain, remainder taken from reference TRBV25-1 and TRBJ1-6, is EADIYQTPRYLVIGTGKKITLECSQTMGHDKMYWYQQDPGMELHLIHYSYGVNSTEKGDLSSESTVSRIRTEHFPLTLESARPSHTSQYLCASSAISSYNSPLHFGNGTRLTVT.